This T cell receptor beta chain comes out of a study of blood T cell repertoires in COVID-19. Donors in Cohort 3 counted as recovered after two negative PCRs, clearance, or symptom resolution. J was trimmed by 3 bases and V by 0 bases; bases with no gene match: 4. Looked up from germline, CDR1 is SGHVT and CDR2 is SQSDAQ. This CDR3 region has 16 residues. Original analysis: Reference gene primer amplification in the assay estimated nucleated cell counts. Profiled with immunoSEQ multiplex PCR; TCRdb holds only in-frame clones, not every one. The V and J calls and clone size come from that table; D and trimming were worked out from the DNA. The sample holds a few hundred thousand clones, about 80% seen once.

The clonotype comes from a man aged 50-60 years who had recovered from COVID-19. Material for sequencing was PBMCs or T cells enriched from blood (not recorded which). J is TRBJ2-2 and V is TRBV7-4, with TRBD1 identical over 7 bases. The CDR3 loop reads CASSLAPGQHTGELFF. CDR3 DNA: TGTGCCAGCAGCTTAGCGCCGGGACAGCACACCGGGGAGCTGTTTTTT.